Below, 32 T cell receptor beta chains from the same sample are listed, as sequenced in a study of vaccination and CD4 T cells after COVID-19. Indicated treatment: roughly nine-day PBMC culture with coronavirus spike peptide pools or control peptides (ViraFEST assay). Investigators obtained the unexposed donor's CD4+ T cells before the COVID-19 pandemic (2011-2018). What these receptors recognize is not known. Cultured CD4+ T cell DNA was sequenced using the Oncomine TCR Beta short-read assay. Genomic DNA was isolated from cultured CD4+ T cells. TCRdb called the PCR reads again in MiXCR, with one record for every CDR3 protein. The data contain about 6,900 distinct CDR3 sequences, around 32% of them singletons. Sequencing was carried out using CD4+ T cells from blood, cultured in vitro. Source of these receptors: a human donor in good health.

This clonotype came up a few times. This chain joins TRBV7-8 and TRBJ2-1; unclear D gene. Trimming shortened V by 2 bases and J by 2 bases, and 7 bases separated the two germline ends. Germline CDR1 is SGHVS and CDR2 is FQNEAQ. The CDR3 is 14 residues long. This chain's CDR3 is CASSLTRTYNEQFF. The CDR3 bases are TGTGCCAGCAGCTTAACCCGTACCTACAATGAGCAGTTCTTC.

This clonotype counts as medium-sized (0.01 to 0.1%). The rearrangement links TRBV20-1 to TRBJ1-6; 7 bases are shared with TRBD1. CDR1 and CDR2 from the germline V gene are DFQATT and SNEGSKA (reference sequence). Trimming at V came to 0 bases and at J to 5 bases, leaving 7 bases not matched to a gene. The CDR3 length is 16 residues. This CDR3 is CSARDNRQGDNSPLHF. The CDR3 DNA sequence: TGCAGTGCTAGAGATAACCGACAGGGTGATAATTCACCCCTCCACTTT.

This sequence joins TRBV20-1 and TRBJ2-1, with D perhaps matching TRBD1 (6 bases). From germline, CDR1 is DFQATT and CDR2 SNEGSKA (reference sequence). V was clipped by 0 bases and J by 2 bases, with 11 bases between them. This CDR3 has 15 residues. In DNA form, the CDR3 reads TGCAGTGCTAGAGATCCCAGGGGTCCCTACAATGAGCAGTTCTTC. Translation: CSARDPRGPYNEQFF.

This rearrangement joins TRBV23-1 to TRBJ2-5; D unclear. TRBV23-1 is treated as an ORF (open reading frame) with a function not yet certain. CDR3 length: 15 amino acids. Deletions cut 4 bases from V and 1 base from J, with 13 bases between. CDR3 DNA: TGCGCCAGCAGTCTCCTTACCCGCTGCCAAGAGACCCAGTACTTC. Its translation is CASSLLTRCQETQYF.

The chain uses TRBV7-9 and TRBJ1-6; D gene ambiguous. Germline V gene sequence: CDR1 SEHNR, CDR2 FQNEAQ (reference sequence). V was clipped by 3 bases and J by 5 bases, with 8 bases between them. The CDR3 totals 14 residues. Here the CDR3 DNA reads TGTGCCAGCAGCTTGTCCGGGGATAATTCACCCCTCCACTTT. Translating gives CASSLSGDNSPLHF.

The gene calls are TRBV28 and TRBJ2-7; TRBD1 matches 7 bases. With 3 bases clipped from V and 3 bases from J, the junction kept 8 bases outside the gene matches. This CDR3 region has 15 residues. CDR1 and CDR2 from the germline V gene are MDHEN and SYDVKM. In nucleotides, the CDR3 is TGTGCCAGCAGTTTGACAGGGCTAGCCCGCTACGAGCAGTACTTC. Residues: CASSLTGLARYEQYF.

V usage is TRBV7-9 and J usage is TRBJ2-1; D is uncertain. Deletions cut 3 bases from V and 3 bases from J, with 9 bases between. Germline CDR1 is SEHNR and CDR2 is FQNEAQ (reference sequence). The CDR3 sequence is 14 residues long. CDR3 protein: CASSFTSLYNEQFF. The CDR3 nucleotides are TGTGCCAGCAGCTTCACCTCCCTCTACAATGAGCAGTTCTTC.

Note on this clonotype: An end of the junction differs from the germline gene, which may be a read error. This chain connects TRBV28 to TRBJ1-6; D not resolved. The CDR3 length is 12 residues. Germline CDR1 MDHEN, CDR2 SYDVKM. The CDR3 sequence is CASRELNSSLHF. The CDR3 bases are TGTGCCAGCAGGGAGTTAAATTCATCCCTCCACTTT.

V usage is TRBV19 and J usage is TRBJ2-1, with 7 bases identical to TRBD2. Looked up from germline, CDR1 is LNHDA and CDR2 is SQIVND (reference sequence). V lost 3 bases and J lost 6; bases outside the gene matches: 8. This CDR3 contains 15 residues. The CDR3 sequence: CASSIRDYPANEQFF. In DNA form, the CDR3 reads TGTGCCAGTAGTATCCGGGACTACCCGGCCAATGAGCAGTTCTTC.

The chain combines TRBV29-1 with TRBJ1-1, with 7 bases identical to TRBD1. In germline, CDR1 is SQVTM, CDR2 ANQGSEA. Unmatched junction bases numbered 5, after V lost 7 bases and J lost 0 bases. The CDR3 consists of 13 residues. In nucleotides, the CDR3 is TGCAGCGCTCTGACAGGGATGAACACTGAAGCTTTCTTT. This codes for CSALTGMNTEAFF.

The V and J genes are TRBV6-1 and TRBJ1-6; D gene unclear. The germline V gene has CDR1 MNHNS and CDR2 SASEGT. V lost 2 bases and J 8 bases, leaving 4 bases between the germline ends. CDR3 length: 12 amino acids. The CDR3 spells CASSELDSPLHF. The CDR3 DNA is TGTGCCAGCAGTGAATTGGATTCACCCCTCCACTTT.

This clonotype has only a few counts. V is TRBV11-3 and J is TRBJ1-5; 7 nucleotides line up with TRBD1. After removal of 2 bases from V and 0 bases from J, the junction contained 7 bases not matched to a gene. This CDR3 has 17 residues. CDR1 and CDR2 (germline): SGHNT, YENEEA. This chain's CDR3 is CASSLRQGIYSNQPQHF. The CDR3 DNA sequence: TGTGCCAGCAGCTTAAGACAGGGAATCTATAGCAATCAGCCCCAGCATTTT.

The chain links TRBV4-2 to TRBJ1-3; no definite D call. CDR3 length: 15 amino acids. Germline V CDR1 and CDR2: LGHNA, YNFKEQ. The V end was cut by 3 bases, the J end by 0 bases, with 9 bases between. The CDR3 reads CASSHTDISGNTIYF. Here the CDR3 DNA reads TGTGCCAGCAGCCACACCGACATCTCTGGAAACACCATATATTTT.

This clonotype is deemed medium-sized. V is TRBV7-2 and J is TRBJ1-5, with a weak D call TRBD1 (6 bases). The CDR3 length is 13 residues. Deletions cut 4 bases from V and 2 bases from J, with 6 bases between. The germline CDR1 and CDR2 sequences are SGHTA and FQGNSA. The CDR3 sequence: CASSYRGNQPQHF. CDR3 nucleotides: TGTGCCAGCAGCTACAGGGGCAATCAGCCCCAGCATTTT.

In DNA, the CDR3 is TGTGCCAGCAGCTTAGGCCCCGAGGTCTACGAGCAGTACTTC. Its translation: CASSLGPEVYEQYF. V is TRBV7-2 and J is TRBJ2-7; D is undetermined. The CDR3 runs to 14 residues. Germline-derived CDR1 and CDR2 are SGHTA and FQGNSA. The ends were cut back, 1 base at V and 3 bases at J, with 10 bases in the middle. The variable domain in full, with the rest retrieved from reference TRBV7-2 and TRBJ2-7, is GAGVSQSPSNKVTEKGKDVELRCDPISGHTALYWYRQSLGQGLEFLIYFQGNSAPDKSGLPSDRFSAERTGGSVSTLTIQRTQQEDSAVYLCASSLGPEVYEQYFGPGTRLTVT.

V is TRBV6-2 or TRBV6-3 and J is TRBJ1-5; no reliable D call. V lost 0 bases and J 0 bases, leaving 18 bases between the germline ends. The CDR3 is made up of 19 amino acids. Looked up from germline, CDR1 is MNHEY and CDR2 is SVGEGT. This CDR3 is CASSYSAGPQPFSNQPQHF. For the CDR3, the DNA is TGTGCCAGCAGTTACTCGGCAGGACCTCAACCTTTTAGCAATCAGCCCCAGCATTTT.

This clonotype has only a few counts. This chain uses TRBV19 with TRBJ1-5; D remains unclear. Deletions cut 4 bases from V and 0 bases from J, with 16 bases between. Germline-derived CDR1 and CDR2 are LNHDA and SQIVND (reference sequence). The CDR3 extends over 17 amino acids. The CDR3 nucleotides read TGTGCCAGTAGTACTACCTCCACAGCCCATAGCAATCAGCCCCAGCATTTT. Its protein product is CASSTTSTAHSNQPQHF.

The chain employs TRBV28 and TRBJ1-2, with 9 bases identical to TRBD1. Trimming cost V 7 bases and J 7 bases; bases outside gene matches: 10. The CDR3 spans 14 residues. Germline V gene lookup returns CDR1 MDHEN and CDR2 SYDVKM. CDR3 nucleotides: TGTGCCAGCACAATACAGGGGGCGATACTTGGCTACACCTTC. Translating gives CASTIQGAILGYTF.

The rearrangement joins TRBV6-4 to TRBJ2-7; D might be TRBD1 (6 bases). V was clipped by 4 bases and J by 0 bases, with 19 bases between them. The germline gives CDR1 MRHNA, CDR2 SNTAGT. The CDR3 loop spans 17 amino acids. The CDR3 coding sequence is TGTGCCAGCAGTGCCCCAACAGGGCCCCAAACCTCCTACGAGCAGTACTTC. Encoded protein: CASSAPTGPQTSYEQYF.

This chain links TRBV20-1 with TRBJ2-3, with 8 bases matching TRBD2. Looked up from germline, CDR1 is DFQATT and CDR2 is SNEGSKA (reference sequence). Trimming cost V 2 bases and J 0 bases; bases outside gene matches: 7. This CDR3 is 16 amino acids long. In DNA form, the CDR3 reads TGCAGTGCTAGACCCGGGAGGGCCTCTAGCACAGATACGCAGTATTTT. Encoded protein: CSARPGRASSTDTQYF.

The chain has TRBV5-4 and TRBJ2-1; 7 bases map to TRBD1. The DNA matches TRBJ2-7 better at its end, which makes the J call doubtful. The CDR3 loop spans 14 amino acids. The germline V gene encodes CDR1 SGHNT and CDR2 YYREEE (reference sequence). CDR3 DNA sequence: TGTGCCAGCAGCTCACAGGGGACGACCTACGAGCAGTACTTC. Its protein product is CASSSQGTTYEQYF.

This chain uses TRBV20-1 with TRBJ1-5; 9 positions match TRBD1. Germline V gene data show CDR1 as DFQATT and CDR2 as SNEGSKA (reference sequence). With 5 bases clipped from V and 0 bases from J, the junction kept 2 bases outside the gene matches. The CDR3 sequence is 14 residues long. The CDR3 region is CSARQGDSNQPQHF. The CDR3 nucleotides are TGCAGTGCTCGACAGGGGGATAGCAATCAGCCCCAGCATTTT.

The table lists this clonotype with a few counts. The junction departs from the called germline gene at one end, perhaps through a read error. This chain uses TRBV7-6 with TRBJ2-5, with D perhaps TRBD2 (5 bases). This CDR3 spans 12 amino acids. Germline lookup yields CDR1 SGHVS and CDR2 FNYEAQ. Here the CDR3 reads CASSFEGETQYF. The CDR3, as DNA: TGTGCTAGCAGCTTTGAGGGTGAGACCCAGTACTTC.

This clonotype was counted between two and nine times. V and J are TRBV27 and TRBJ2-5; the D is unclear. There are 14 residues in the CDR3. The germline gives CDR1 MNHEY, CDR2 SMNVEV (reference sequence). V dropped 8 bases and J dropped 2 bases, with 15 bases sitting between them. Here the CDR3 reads CASSRRQNQETQYF. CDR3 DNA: TGTGCCAGCTCTCGGCGGCAGAATCAAGAGACCCAGTACTTC.

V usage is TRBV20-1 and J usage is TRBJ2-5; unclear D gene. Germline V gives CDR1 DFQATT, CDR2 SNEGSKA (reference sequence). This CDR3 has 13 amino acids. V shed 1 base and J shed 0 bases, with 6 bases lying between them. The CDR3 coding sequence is TGCAGTGCTAGAGTTGTATACCAAGAGACCCAGTACTTC. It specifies CSARVVYQETQYF.

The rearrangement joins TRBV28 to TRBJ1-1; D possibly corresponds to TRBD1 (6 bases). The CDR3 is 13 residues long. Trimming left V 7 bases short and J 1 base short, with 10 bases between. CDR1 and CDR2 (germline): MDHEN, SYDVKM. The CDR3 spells CASKKQGNTEAFF. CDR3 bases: TGTGCCAGCAAAAAACAGGGGAACACTGAAGCTTTCTTT. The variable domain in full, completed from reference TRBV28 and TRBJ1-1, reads DVKVTQSSRYLVKRTGEKVFLECVQDMDHENMFWYRQDPGLGLRLIYFSYDVKMKEKGDIPEGYSVSREKKERFSLILESASTNQTSMYLCASKKQGNTEAFFGQGTRLTVV.

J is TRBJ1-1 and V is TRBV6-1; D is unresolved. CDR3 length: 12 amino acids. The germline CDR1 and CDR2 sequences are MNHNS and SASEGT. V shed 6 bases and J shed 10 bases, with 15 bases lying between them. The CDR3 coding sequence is TGTGCCAGCAGCCAAAGGGCTACGGGAGCTTTCTTT. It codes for CASSQRATGAFF.

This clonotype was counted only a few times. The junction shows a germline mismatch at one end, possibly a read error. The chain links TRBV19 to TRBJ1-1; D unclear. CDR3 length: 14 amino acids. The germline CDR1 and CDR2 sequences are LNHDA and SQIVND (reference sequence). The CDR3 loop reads CASRRAGMNTEAFF. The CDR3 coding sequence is TGTGCGAGTAGGAGGGCGGGGATGAACACTGAAGCTTTCTTT.

CDR3 nucleotide sequence: TGTGCCATCAGTGGGGCGTACTCCTACGAGCAGTACTTC. Amino acid sequence: CAISGAYSYEQYF. V and J are TRBV10-3 and TRBJ2-7; no firm D call. V lost 4 bases to trimming and J lost 0 bases, with 7 bases between them. Per the germline V gene, CDR1 is ENHRY and CDR2 is SYGVKD. This CDR3 comprises 13 residues.

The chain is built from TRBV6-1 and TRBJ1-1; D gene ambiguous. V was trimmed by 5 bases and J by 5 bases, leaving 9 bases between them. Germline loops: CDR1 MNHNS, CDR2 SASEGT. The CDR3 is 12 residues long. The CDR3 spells CASSMGITEAFF. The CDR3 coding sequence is TGTGCCAGCAGTATGGGAATAACTGAAGCTTTCTTT.

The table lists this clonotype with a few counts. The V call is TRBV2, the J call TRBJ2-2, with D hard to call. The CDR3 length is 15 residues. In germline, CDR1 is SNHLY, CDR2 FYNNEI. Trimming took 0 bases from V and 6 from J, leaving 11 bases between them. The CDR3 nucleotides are TGTGCCAGCAGTGAAGCGCGTGGAAAGGCCGGGGAGCTGTTTTTT. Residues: CASSEARGKAGELFF.

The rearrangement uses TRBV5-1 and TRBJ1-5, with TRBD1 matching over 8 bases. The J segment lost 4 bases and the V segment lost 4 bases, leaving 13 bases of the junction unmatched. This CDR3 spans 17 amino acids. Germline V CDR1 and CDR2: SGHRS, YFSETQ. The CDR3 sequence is CASSQDVTGAYNQPQHF. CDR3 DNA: TGCGCCAGCAGCCAGGACGTGACAGGGGCCTATAATCAGCCCCAGCATTTT.